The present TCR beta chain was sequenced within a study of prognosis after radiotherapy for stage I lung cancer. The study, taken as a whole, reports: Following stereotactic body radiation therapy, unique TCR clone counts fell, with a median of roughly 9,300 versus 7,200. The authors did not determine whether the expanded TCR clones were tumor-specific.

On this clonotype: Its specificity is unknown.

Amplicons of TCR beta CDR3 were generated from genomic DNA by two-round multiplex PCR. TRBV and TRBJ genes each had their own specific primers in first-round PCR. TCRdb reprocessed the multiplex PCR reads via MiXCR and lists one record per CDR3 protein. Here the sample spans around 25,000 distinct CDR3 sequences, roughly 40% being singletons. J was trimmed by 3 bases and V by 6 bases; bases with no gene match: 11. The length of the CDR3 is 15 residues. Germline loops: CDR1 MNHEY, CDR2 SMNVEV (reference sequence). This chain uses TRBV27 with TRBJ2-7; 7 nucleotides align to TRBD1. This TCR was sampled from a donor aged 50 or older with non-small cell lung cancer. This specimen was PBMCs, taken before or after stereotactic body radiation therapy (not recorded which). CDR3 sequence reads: CASSPAGTVHYEQYF. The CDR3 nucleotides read TGTGCCAGCAGCCCAGCCGGGACAGTCCACTACGAGCAGTACTTC.